This T cell receptor beta chain was captured by sequencing in a study of blood T cell repertoires in COVID-19. Across the study: Sites in the United States, Italy and Spain provided acute and convalescent COVID-19 samples. From T cells, B-cell-depleted T cells, or PBMCs came the material, which was cDNA or gDNA.

This CDR3 spans 11 amino acids. V shed 4 bases and J shed 10 bases, with 13 bases lying between them. Germline-derived CDR1 and CDR2 are DFQATT and SNEGSKA (reference sequence). Authors' analysis steps: Nucleated cell counts were estimated from reference gene primer amplification. Some clones are missing from TCRdb's copy, which holds only in-frame ones; the method was immunoSEQ multiplex PCR. D and trimming come from the DNA, and the V and J calls and clone size come from that table. The sample contains 60,000 or so clones, around 90% of which appear only once. The sequenced sample consisted of peripheral blood. This sequence was found in a human donor in a cohort sampled during active COVID-19. The rearrangement joins TRBV20-1 to TRBJ1-1; D perhaps matches TRBD1 (6 bases). The CDR3 reads CSATRGGGAFF. DNA for the CDR3: TGCAGTGCTACCAGGGGCGGAGGAGCTTTCTTT.